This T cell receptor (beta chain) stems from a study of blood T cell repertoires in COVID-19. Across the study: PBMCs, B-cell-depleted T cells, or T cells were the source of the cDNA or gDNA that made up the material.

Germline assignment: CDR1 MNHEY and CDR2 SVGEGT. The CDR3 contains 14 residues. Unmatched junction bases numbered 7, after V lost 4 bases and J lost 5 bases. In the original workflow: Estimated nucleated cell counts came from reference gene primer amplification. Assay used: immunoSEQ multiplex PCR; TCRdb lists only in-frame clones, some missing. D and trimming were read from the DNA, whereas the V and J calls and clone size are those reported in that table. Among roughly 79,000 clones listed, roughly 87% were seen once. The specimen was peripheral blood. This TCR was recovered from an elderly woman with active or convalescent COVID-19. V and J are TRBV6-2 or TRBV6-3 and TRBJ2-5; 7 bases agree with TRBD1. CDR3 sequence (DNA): TGTGCCAGCAGTTCCCGGACAGGACGGGAGACCCAGTACTTC. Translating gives CASSSRTGRETQYF.